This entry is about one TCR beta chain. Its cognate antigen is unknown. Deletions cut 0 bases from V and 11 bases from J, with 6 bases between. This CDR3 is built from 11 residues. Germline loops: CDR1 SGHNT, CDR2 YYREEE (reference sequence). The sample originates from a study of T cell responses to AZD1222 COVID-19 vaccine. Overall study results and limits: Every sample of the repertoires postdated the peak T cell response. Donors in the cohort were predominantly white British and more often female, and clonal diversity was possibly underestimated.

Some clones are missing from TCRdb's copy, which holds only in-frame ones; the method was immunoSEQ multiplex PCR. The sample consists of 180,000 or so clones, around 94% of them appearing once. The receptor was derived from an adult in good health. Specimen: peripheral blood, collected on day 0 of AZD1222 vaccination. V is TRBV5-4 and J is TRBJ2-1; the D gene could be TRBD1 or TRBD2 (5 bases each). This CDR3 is CASSLAGQQFF. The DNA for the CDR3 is TGTGCCAGCAGCTTGGCGGGACAGCAGTTCTTC.